This TCR beta chain is drawn from a study of T cells of healthy individuals. TCRdb ran MiXCR on the 5' RACE reads and lists one entry per CDR3 protein. This sample has about 100,000 distinct CDR3 sequences, with 17% found just once. CDR1 is MNHEY and CDR2 is SVGAGI in the germline V gene. The CDR3 contains 11 residues. V shed 8 bases and J shed 1 base, with 2 bases lying between them. This clonotype occurred a few times. The origin of this receptor is a human donor in good health. The rearrangement uses TRBV6-5 and TRBJ1-4; D not resolved. The CDR3 here is CASGTNEKLFF. CDR3 in DNA: TGTGCCAGCGGAACTAATGAAAAACTGTTTTTT.